What follows are 22 T cell receptor beta chains derived from one specimen sequenced in a study of read filtering for tumor transcriptome and immune sequencing. Molecular barcoded adaptors covering alpha/delta and beta/gamma chains were used on 400 ng RNA. One entry per CDR3 protein, called by TCRdb with MiXCR from the reads. The table shows 100,000 to 150,000 distinct CDR3 sequences, with 10% to 15% occurring only once. The specimen sequenced was a population of CD138-negative cells sorted from bone marrow. These receptors originate from a donor aged 40 or over with multiple myeloma.

For this clonotype: Because it lacks the conserved phenylalanine or tryptophan at the end, this CDR3 is likely a read error. The chain has TRBV6-5 and TRBJ2-1; D might be TRBD2 (5 bases). CDR3 length equals 14 residues. Germline lookup yields CDR1 MNHEY and CDR2 SVGAGI. Written as DNA, the CDR3 is TGTGCTAGCAGTCCACGGACCATCCGGGAAAAGCAGTTCCTC. This translates into CASSPRTIREKQFL.

This clonotype was picked up many times. At one boundary the junction diverges from the germline segment, which might be a read error. The chain recombines TRBV4-2 with TRBJ2-1; 9 nucleotides match TRBD2. The germline V gene encodes CDR1 LGHNA and CDR2 YNFKEQ. This CDR3 spans 15 amino acids. In DNA, the CDR3 is TGTGCCAGCAGCCTGGGACTAGCCCGAGAGGATGAGCAGTCCTTC. It specifies CASSLGLAREDEQSF.

The chain uses TRBV2 and TRBJ2-1; 15 bases are shared with TRBD2. Losses at the gene ends were 4 bases for V and 5 bases for J; bases not matched to a gene: 3. The germline V gene encodes CDR1 SNHLY and CDR2 FYNNEI. The CDR3 consists of 16 residues. The CDR3 DNA follows: TGTGCCAGCAGTGGGACTAGCGGGGGGGGCCACAATGAGCAGTTCTTC. Translating it yields CASSGTSGGGHNEQFF.

This clonotype was detected ten times or more. This sequence joins TRBV18 and TRBJ1-1; D remains ambiguous. This CDR3 is 13 amino acids long. The germline CDR1 and CDR2 sequences are KGHSH and LQKENI. Trimming pared 3 bases from V and 5 bases from J, leaving 10 bases between. CDR3 in amino acids: CASSPGVMTEAFF. The CDR3 DNA is TGTGCCAGCTCACCGGGTGTTATGACTGAAGCTTTCTTT.

This clonotype was observed at least ten times. The chain uses TRBV29-1 and TRBJ2-2; tentatively, D is TRBD2 (6 bases). This CDR3 has 14 residues. Germline-derived CDR1 and CDR2 are SQVTM and ANQGSEA. V lost 5 bases to trimming and J lost 1 base, with 11 bases between them. CDR3 residues: CSVSAGGNTGELFF. Written as DNA, the CDR3 is TGCAGCGTTAGCGCCGGGGGGAACACCGGGGAGCTGTTTTTT.

This clonotype was observed many times. CDR3 nucleotide sequence: TGTGCCTGGAGTGTACGGAGGGAGACCCAGTACTTC. Amino acids: CAWSVRRETQYF. The chain joins TRBV30 to TRBJ2-5; D is perhaps TRBD2 (5 bases). The CDR3 consists of 12 residues. From germline, CDR1 is GTSNPN and CDR2 SVGIG (reference sequence). V was cut by 0 bases and J by 5 bases, with 7 bases left in between. Together with reference TRBV30 and TRBJ2-5, the CDR3 gives the full variable domain: SQTIHQWPATLVQPVGSPLSLECTVEGTSNPNLYWYRQAAGRGLQLLFYSVGIGQISSEVPQNLSASRPQDRQFILSSKKLLLSDSGFYLCAWSVRRETQYFGPGTRLLVL.

This clonotype appeared many times. This chain joins TRBV7-9 and TRBJ1-4, with 9 bases lining up with TRBD1. Trimming took 4 bases from V and 2 from J; bases not matched to a gene: 5. This CDR3 comprises 16 residues. Germline CDR1 is SEHNR and CDR2 is FQNEAQ (reference sequence). CDR3 coding DNA: TGTGCCAGCAGCTGGGGACAGGGAGGTACTAATGAAAAACTGTTTTTT. Protein sequence: CASSWGQGGTNEKLFF.

This clonotype has just a few counts. The genes are TRBV3-1 and TRBJ2-2; TRBD2 agrees at 7 bases. The ends lost 4 bases at V and 8 bases at J; junction bases unmatched: 7. The CDR3 extends over 14 amino acids. Germline assignment: CDR1 LGHDT and CDR2 YNNKEL (reference sequence). CDR3 sequence (DNA): TGTGCCAGCAGCCGCCGACTAGCTTCTGGGGAGCTGTTTTTT. It encodes CASSRRLASGELFF.

This clonotype was counted ten times or more. The CDR3 nucleotides read TGTGCCAGCACGGACAGACCAAATCAGCCCCAGCATTTT. It codes for CASTDRPNQPQHF. This chain uses TRBV6-5 with TRBJ1-5; D is perhaps TRBD1 (6 bases). Germline CDR1 is MNHEY and CDR2 is SVGAGI. The CDR3 runs 13 residues. V lost 7 bases and J 4 bases, leaving 11 bases between the germline ends.

Many counts were recorded for this clonotype. V is TRBV20-1 and J is TRBJ1-5, with 8 bases matching TRBD1. The ends lost 3 bases at V and 2 bases at J; junction bases unmatched: 6. The CDR3 has 15 residues. The germline gives CDR1 DFQATT, CDR2 SNEGSKA (reference sequence). CDR3 coding DNA: TGCAGTGCTAGGCCCCAGGGGGCTGGCAATCAGCCCCAGCATTTT. Protein sequence: CSARPQGAGNQPQHF.

This clonotype was detected ten times or more. The chain uses TRBV18 and TRBJ1-1, with TRBD1 matching over 9 bases. Losses at the gene ends were 2 bases for V and 2 bases for J; bases not matched to a gene: 3. From germline, CDR1 is KGHSH and CDR2 LQKENI. The CDR3 contains 15 residues. Here the CDR3 reads CASSPTTGGNTEAFF. The DNA of the CDR3 is TGTGCCAGCTCACCAACGACAGGGGGTAACACTGAAGCTTTCTTT.

This clonotype was counted at least ten times. V is TRBV10-3 and J is TRBJ2-3; D gene ambiguous. The length of the CDR3 is 14 residues. Between the trimmed V and J ends, which lost 6 bases and 3 bases, there was a span of 13 bases. Germline V gene sequence: CDR1 ENHRY, CDR2 SYGVKD. The CDR3 coding sequence is TGTGCCATCAGACCTGTAGAGGTGACAGATACGCAGTATTTT. Amino acids: CAIRPVEVTDTQYF.

This clonotype is categorized as medium-sized (0.01 to 0.1%). V usage is TRBV5-1 and J usage is TRBJ2-7, with TRBD1 matching 7 bases. Trimming took 3 bases from V and 5 from J; bases not matched to a gene: 5. The CDR3 has 13 residues. CDR1 is SGHRS and CDR2 is YFSETQ in the germline V gene. The CDR3 loop is CASSSYRGNEQYF. CDR3 DNA: TGCGCCAGCAGCTCCTACAGGGGTAACGAGCAGTACTTC. Full variable domain (rest looked up from reference TRBV5-1 and TRBJ2-7): KAGVTQTPRYLIKTRGQQVTLSCSPISGHRSVSWYQQTPGQGLQFLFEYFSETQRNKGNFPGRFSGRQFSNSRSEMNVSTLELGDSALYLCASSSYRGNEQYFGPGTRLTVT.

This clonotype was seen at least ten times. The conserved phenylalanine or tryptophan normally closing the CDR3 is absent here, so this likely arose from a read error. The V and J genes are TRBV20-1 and TRBJ2-1; tentative D call: TRBD1 (7 bases). Trimming took off 5 bases at V and 3 bases at J, with 11 bases between the two ends. The V gene's germline CDR1 is DFQATT and CDR2 SNEGSKA (reference sequence). CDR3 length equals 13 residues. For the CDR3, the DNA is TGCAGTGCTGATCAGGGGGGCTACAATGAGCAGTTCTCC. As protein: CSADQGGYNEQFS.

This clonotype occurred many times. The chain's CDR3 is CASSLEEARTDTQYF. The CDR3 bases are TGCGCCAGCAGCTTGGAGGAGGCTCGCACAGATACGCAGTATTTT. The chain couples TRBV5-1 to TRBJ2-3, with D maybe TRBD2 (5 bases). The length of the CDR3 is 15 residues. Trimming pared 0 bases from V and 1 base from J, leaving 9 bases between. The germline V gene encodes CDR1 SGHRS and CDR2 YFSETQ. The whole variable domain, remainder taken from reference TRBV5-1 and TRBJ2-3, is KAGVTQTPRYLIKTRGQQVTLSCSPISGHRSVSWYQQTPGQGLQFLFEYFSETQRNKGNFPGRFSGRQFSNSRSEMNVSTLELGDSALYLCASSLEEARTDTQYFGPGTRLTVL.

This clonotype has at least ten counts. The chain has TRBV10-2 and TRBJ2-1; 9 nucleotides align to TRBD2. The CDR3 covers 14 residues. Trimming at V came to 2 bases and at J to 8 bases, leaving 4 bases not matched to a gene. The germline V gene encodes CDR1 WSHSY and CDR2 SAAADI. CDR3: CASSERGLADEQFF. CDR3 DNA: TGCGCCAGCAGTGAGAGGGGACTAGCCGATGAGCAGTTCTTC.

This clonotype was seen ten or more times. This chain uses TRBV20-1 with TRBJ2-7; 8 bases fit TRBD1. V was clipped by 7 bases and J by 2 bases; unmatched bases: 10. CDR3 size: 14 residues. The germline V gene has CDR1 DFQATT and CDR2 SNEGSKA (reference sequence). The CDR3: CSGDSDRAPYEQYF. The CDR3 DNA is TGCAGTGGCGACTCGGACAGGGCTCCCTACGAGCAGTACTTC.

Ten or more counts support this clonotype. This chain connects TRBV12-3 or TRBV12-4 to TRBJ2-2; a weak D match, TRBD2 (7 bases). This CDR3 spans 14 amino acids. V lost 7 bases, J lost 7 bases, and 16 bases lay in between. The CDR3 here is CASKGEGQSGELFF. CDR3 in DNA: TGTGCCAGCAAGGGGGAGGGCCAAAGCGGGGAGCTGTTTTTT.

This clonotype was seen a handful of times. This chain joins TRBV29-1 and TRBJ2-3; 7 positions agree with TRBD2. The CDR3 extends over 15 amino acids. V shed 0 bases, J shed 4 bases, and the junction held 7 bases outside the gene matches. In germline, CDR1 is SQVTM, CDR2 ANQGSEA. The CDR3 spells CSVEDRAGAADTQYF. CDR3 nucleotide sequence: TGCAGCGTTGAAGATCGGGCGGGAGCGGCAGATACGCAGTATTTT.

This clonotype was seen at least ten times. This chain joins TRBV20-1 and TRBJ2-2, with TRBD1 identical over 7 bases. The CDR3 is 16 amino acids. V lost 2 bases to trimming and J lost 3 bases; unmatched junction nucleotides: 9. Germline V lookup: CDR1 DFQATT, CDR2 SNEGSKA (reference sequence). CDR3 sequence (DNA): TGCAGTGCTAGATCCCCCACAGGGGCGGACACCGGGGAGCTGTTTTTT. It encodes CSARSPTGADTGELFF.

This clonotype has a count of ten or more. The V gene is TRBV5-5, the J gene TRBJ2-1; D uncertain. Trimming cost V 6 bases and J 8 bases, with 15 bases left between them. The CDR3 length is 13 residues. Germline CDR1 reads SGHKS; CDR2 reads YYEKEE (reference sequence). CDR3 sequence (DNA): TGTGCCAGCAAAATACTTGCGGATGATGAGCAGTTCTTC. Translated, it gives CASKILADDEQFF.

This clonotype was seen at least ten times. This chain connects TRBV6-6 to TRBJ1-2; D is unresolved. The CDR3 loop spans 12 amino acids. The germline V and J ends were trimmed by 7 bases and 6 bases, with 12 bases remaining between them. Germline V gene data show CDR1 as MNHNY and CDR2 as SVGAGI (reference sequence). The CDR3 sequence: CASTNLQNGYTF. CDR3 DNA sequence: TGTGCCAGCACCAACCTCCAAAATGGCTACACCTTC.